What follows is one T cell receptor beta chain and its context. The sample originates from a study of cytomegalovirus exposure and HLA in healthy donors. PCR employed 60 Vbeta and 13 Jbeta primers. The method was immunoSEQ multiplex PCR; TCRdb's version includes in-frame clones alone and lacks a portion of them. The table has some 190,000 clones, roughly four fifths seen once. This TCR was sampled from a middle-aged man in good health and CMV-seropositive. Sequencing input: PBMCs.

CDR3 region: CASSQPGGTGELFF. The CDR3 bases are TGCGCCAGCAGCCAACCGGGGGGGACCGGGGAGCTGTTTTTT. The rearrangement uses TRBV4-1 and TRBJ2-2; 8 nucleotides match TRBD2. Trimming cost V 2 bases and J 5 bases; bases outside gene matches: 1. Per germline, CDR1 MGHRA and CDR2 YSYEKL. The length of the CDR3 is 14 residues.